This TCR beta chain was sequenced in a study of T cells in Graves' hyperthyroidism and ophthalmopathy. Study overall: Peripheral blood was taken when the disease was first diagnosed, before any treatment began.

Overall study results and limits: Blood also showed most of the thyroid clonotypes that were expanded above 0.001.

This clonotype appeared a few times. Its antigen is not identified. The TCR beta CDR3 regions underwent amplification using RNA transcripts as the source. The TCR CDR3 first-round RT-PCR relied on the HTBI primer set. TCRdb re-derived calls from the multiplex PCR reads in MiXCR, one entry per CDR3 protein. Of 500,000 to 700,000 distinct CDR3 sequences in the sample, 16% were seen once. Germline V gene lookup returns CDR1 MNHEY and CDR2 SVGEGT. V dropped 8 bases and J dropped 4 bases, with 18 bases sitting between them. The length of the CDR3 is 15 residues. The chain combines TRBV6-2 or TRBV6-3 with TRBJ2-1; D is undetermined. The source material was blood. The source of this sequence is a woman aged 18-29 years with Graves' hyperthyroidism. The CDR3 nucleotides read TGTGCCAGCCGCTCTCTAGAGACAAGTTACAATGAGCAGTTCTTC. This translates into CASRSLETSYNEQFF.